These 3 T cell receptor beta chains share one sample of origin, sequenced in a study of CD8 T cells in Susac syndrome. With random hexamers, roughly 0.45 to 1 ug RNA was reverse transcribed. TCRdb itself ran the immunoSEQ multiplex PCR reads through MiXCR, one entry per CDR3 protein. The sample comprises 90,000 to 150,000 distinct CDR3 sequences, nearly 95% of which are singletons, and 0.11% to 0.15% rests with the top ten. The sample taken for sequencing was CD4+ T cells from PBMCs. Receptor source: a human donor in good health.

This rearrangement joins TRBV12-3 or TRBV12-4 to TRBJ1-1; D possibly corresponds to TRBD1 (6 bases). The ends were cut back, 0 bases at V and 8 bases at J, with 10 bases in the middle. The CDR3 loop spans 13 amino acids. This chain's CDR3 is CASSLAGGPEAFF. CDR3 nucleotide sequence: TGTGCCAGCAGTTTAGCGGGGGGCCCGGAAGCTTTCTTT.

The gene calls are TRBV27 and TRBJ2-1; D tentatively fits TRBD1 or TRBD2 (9 bases each). Looked up from germline, CDR1 is MNHEY and CDR2 is SMNVEV (reference sequence). The CDR3 loop spans 21 amino acids. V lost 2 bases and J lost 9, with 35 bases in between. CDR3 region: CASSLTGGAVLAGTIGSEQFF. The CDR3 DNA sequence: TGTGCCAGCAGTTTAACAGGGGGCGCCGTGCTAGCGGGAACTATCGGTAGTGAGCAGTTCTTC.

CDR3 amino acids: CASSLGAGRNSYNEQFF. DNA for the CDR3: TGTGCCAGCAGCTTAGGTGCCGGGAGGAACTCCTACAATGAGCAGTTCTTC. The chain is built from TRBV7-8 and TRBJ2-1; TRBD2 matches at 7 bases. CDR1 and CDR2 from the germline V gene are SGHVS and FQNEAQ. V shed 1 base and J 0 bases; nucleotides not matched to a gene: 6. This CDR3 spans 17 amino acids.